A selection of T cell receptor beta chains follows, all from one sample in a study of control samples from healthy donors and cancer patients. Data came from immunoSEQ multiplex PCR; TCRdb stores just in-frame clones and leaves some out. The sample has 89,000 or so clones, roughly 86% seen once; the top ten hold about a fifth. The sequenced sample was blood. These receptors all stem from a man aged 50 to 59 in good health. Both conserved end residues are trimmed from each CDR3. A D gene is named only where the DNA matches it firmly.

V gene,D gene,CDR3 protein
TRBV9,NA,ASSVEGIQPQH
TRBV27,TRBD1,ASSLRVVGGGNNQPQH
TRBV2,NA,ASSEQGMGYGYT
TRBV7-8,NA,ASSTTARVNTEAF
TRBV6-4,NA,ASSDSVGSSTDTQY
TRBV7-9,TRBD1,ASSLVPGQGKNTEAF
TRBV19,NA,ASGVGLDEQF
TRBV11-2,NA,ASSARGGENSPLH
TRBV7-2,NA,ASSIPGGELF
TRBV19,NA,ASSPWGGRSTDTQY
TRBV18,TRBD2,ASSSAGGSYNEQF
TRBV4-3,TRBD1,ASSQDFGRDSLFSGNTIY
TRBV3-1/TRBV3-2,NA,ASSLHGNEQF
TRBV11-2,NA,ASSFGAQETQY
TRBV6-5,NA,ASTAGAERPQH
TRBV4-3,NA,ASSQVRRLNTEAF
TRBV7-9,NA,ASSPIVPGYSDEQY
TRBV6-5,TRBD1,ASSPQGYYGYT
TRBV7-9,NA,ASGPGPNEQF
TRBV7-2,NA,ASSFAELGEQF
TRBV9,NA,ASSARVRSANYGYT
TRBV2,NA,ASSEAVSYGYT
TRBV7-2,TRBD1,ASSLVGTVNEKLF
TRBV5-1,NA,ASSLDRSGYT
TRBV7-9,TRBD1,ASSLLTGTGYLSGNTIY
TRBV9,NA,ASSGTQGIGNTIY
TRBV25-1,NA,ASSSPWPAIGTEAF
TRBV4-3,TRBD1,ASSLDRTNTEAF
TRBV10-3,TRBD1,AIRDDREGTGELF
TRBV11-2,NA,ASSLSGRSRGF
TRBV19,NA,ASSIYSRDNEQF
TRBV6-6,NA,ASSRQENTEAF
TRBV24-1,TRBD1,ATSDSGQGARTEAF
TRBV11-3,NA,ASRGGVSDTEAF
TRBV23-1,TRBD1,ASLDSGQVAYEQY
TRBV28,TRBD1,ASSATGLNYGYT
TRBV11-3,NA,ASSLAGRDTQY
TRBV20-1,NA,SASMGGKLF
TRBV13,TRBD1,ASSLGAGGSGTEAF
TRBV12-3/TRBV12-4,TRBD1,ASILTGGTEAF
TRBV9,TRBD1,ASSVGPKDRARGVSNQPQH